These 21 T cell receptor beta chains came from one sample sequenced in a study of T cell repertoires in cytomegalovirus infection. A single record per CDR3 protein comes from TCRdb applying MiXCR to the reads. Among around 750,000 distinct CDR3 sequences, over 25% were seen once, and the ten largest hold 9.5% to 15%. Their recognized antigens are unknown. The specimen was cultured CD8+ T cells from PBMCs, collected from culture after CMV antigen stimulation. The receptor set was obtained from a human donor in good health (CMV status not recorded). Some clones in this sample may be carry-over from other donors' samples.

This clonotype was picked up many times. The V call is TRBV7-2, the J call TRBJ2-1, with D uncertain. The CDR3 is made up of 13 amino acids. Looked up from germline, CDR1 is SGHTA and CDR2 is FQGNSA. V was trimmed by 2 bases and J by 10 bases, leaving 12 bases between them. The CDR3 here is CASSLLTLVEQFF. CDR3 nucleotides: TGTGCCAGCAGCTTACTCACGTTAGTCGAGCAGTTCTTC.

This clonotype was found a few times. This chain links TRBV5-4 with TRBJ2-2; 11 bases are a match to TRBD2. This CDR3 is 15 amino acids long. The V gene end was trimmed by 4 bases and the J gene end by 7 bases; junction bases not matched to a gene: 6. Germline CDR1 reads SGHNT; CDR2 reads YYREEE (reference sequence). The CDR3 loop is CASSQTSGGGGELFF. The CDR3, as DNA: TGTGCCAGCAGCCAAACTAGCGGGGGAGGCGGGGAGCTGTTTTTT.

This clonotype was counted once. The chain carries TRBV28 and TRBJ2-7; TRBD1 matches 7 bases. The germline gives CDR1 MDHEN, CDR2 SYDVKM. The CDR3 contains 12 residues. The CDR3 sequence is CTTGATTYEQYV. The CDR3 bases are TGTACTACAGGGGCCACCACCTACGAGCAGTACGTC.

This clonotype was seen many times. V and J are TRBV12-3 or TRBV12-4 and TRBJ2-7, with TRBD1 identical over 8 bases. J gave up 3 bases and V 5 bases, and 6 bases lay outside the gene matches. The CDR3 sequence is 14 residues long. CDR3 nucleotide sequence: TGTGCCAGCAGTCCGACCGGGACAGGCTACGAGCAGTACTTC. Protein: CASSPTGTGYEQYF.

This chain links TRBV7-6 with TRBJ2-1; no clear D. The CDR3 runs 13 residues. The V end lost 1 base, the J end lost 8 bases, and 9 bases lay between the germline ends. Germline assignment: CDR1 SGHVS and CDR2 FNYEAQ. CDR3 nucleotide sequence: TGTGCCAGCAGCTTAGGGCCGGGCGATGAGCAGTTCTTC. Amino acid sequence: CASSLGPGDEQFF.

V usage is TRBV27 and J usage is TRBJ1-2; D gene uncertain. Between the trimmed V and J ends, which lost 6 bases and 4 bases, there was a span of 18 bases. The CDR3 consists of 15 residues. The germline V gene encodes CDR1 MNHEY and CDR2 SMNVEV (reference sequence). CDR3 sequence (DNA): TGTGCCAGCAGCCTCTCGAGCCCCCCCTCCTATGGCTACACCTTC. As protein: CASSLSSPPSYGYTF.

The table lists this clonotype with many counts. The CDR3 region has the DNA TGTGCCAGCAGCCTAGGACAGGCCAGAAAAGATACGCAGTATTTT. This sequence encodes CASSLGQARKDTQYF. The rearrangement joins TRBV5-5 to TRBJ2-3; 7 bases agree with TRBD1. The CDR3 runs 15 residues. CDR1 and CDR2 (germline): SGHKS, YYEKEE (reference sequence). With 4 bases clipped from V and 5 bases from J, the junction kept 10 bases outside the gene matches.

As for this clonotype: Being one base from a much bigger clone, this may be a read error. The chain uses TRBV25-1 and TRBJ2-1; 7 bases are a match to TRBD2. V lost 5 bases and J lost 5; bases outside the gene matches: 9. This CDR3 is built from 15 residues. In germline, CDR1 is MGHDK, CDR2 SYGVNS. CDR3: CASSHPPGRHNEQFF. CDR3 DNA: TGTGCCAGCAGTCACCCTCCCGGGAGGCACAATGAGCAGTTCTTC.

The chain employs TRBV11-2 and TRBJ2-3, with D perhaps being TRBD1 or TRBD2 (5 bases each). The germline V and J ends were trimmed by 5 bases and 2 bases, with 14 bases remaining between them. Germline CDR1 SGHAT, CDR2 FQNNGV. The CDR3 is made up of 15 amino acids. The CDR3 spells CASSPSRGVTDTQYF. The CDR3 DNA sequence: TGTGCCAGCAGCCCCTCAAGGGGAGTCACAGATACGCAGTATTTT.

This clonotype was seen a single time. The gene calls are TRBV9 and TRBJ1-2; D is perhaps TRBD1 (5 bases). Deletions cut 3 bases from V and 8 bases from J, with 11 bases between. The CDR3 length is 12 residues. Germline CDR1 and CDR2: SGDLS and YYNGEE. DNA for the CDR3: TGTGCCAGCAGCGCCCGGGGCCGGGGCTACACCTTC. This encodes CASSARGRGYTF.

The chain employs TRBV7-9 and TRBJ2-7, with 9 positions matching TRBD1. The CDR3 runs to 15 residues. J lost 2 bases, V lost 5 bases, and 7 bases had no gene match. Germline loops: CDR1 SEHNR, CDR2 FQNEAQ (reference sequence). CDR3 DNA: TGTGCCAGCAGCCCGAGGACAGGGGATCCCTACGAGCAGTACTTC. Its translation: CASSPRTGDPYEQYF.

This clonotype was detected a few times. This chain links TRBV12-3 or TRBV12-4 with TRBJ2-5, with D maybe TRBD1 (6 bases). The CDR3 consists of 14 residues. V dropped 6 bases and J dropped 1 base, with 12 bases sitting between them. Here the CDR3 reads CASRHRGGQETQYF. DNA for the CDR3: TGTGCCAGCAGGCATCGAGGGGGCCAAGAGACCCAGTACTTC.

With regard to this clonotype: A read error may produce the germline difference seen at one junction end. The gene calls are TRBV7-9 and TRBJ2-2; no clear D gene. The CDR3 has 15 residues. The germline gives CDR1 SEHNR, CDR2 FQNEAQ (reference sequence). CDR3 sequence reads: CVSSYPRAHTGELFF. The CDR3 DNA is TGTGTCAGCAGCTACCCCCGGGCGCACACCGGGGAGCTGTTTTTT.

This chain links TRBV6-1 with TRBJ2-7; possibly TRBD1 for D (6 bases). The germline V gene encodes CDR1 MNHNS and CDR2 SASEGT. The V gene lost 1 base and the J gene lost 4 bases, with 11 bases spanning the gap. This CDR3 region has 14 residues. In DNA, the CDR3 is TGTGCCAGCAGTGAAGGCGGCAGGGGATACGAGCAGTACGTC. Its translation: CASSEGGRGYEQYV.

This chain connects TRBV7-6 to TRBJ1-1; D is ambiguous. V was pared by 6 bases and J by 6 bases, with 20 bases between. The CDR3 has 15 amino acids. Germline-derived CDR1 and CDR2 are SGHVS and FNYEAQ. The CDR3 sequence: CASRHPGLGRPEAFF. CDR3 nucleotides: TGTGCCAGCAGACATCCGGGCCTGGGGAGGCCTGAAGCTTTCTTT.

This clonotype was picked up a small number of times. The chain is built from TRBV20-1 and TRBJ2-5; D is uncertain. The CDR3 consists of 13 residues. V shed 0 bases and J shed 5 bases, with 10 bases lying between them. The germline V gene has CDR1 DFQATT and CDR2 SNEGSKA (reference sequence). As DNA, the CDR3 is TGCAGTGCTAGAGATGGGAATACCGAGACCCAGTACTTC. This sequence encodes CSARDGNTETQYF.

Only a few counts were recorded for this clonotype. The V gene is TRBV20-1, the J gene TRBJ1-6, with D unresolved. The CDR3 totals 15 residues. The germline CDR1 and CDR2 sequences are DFQATT and SNEGSKA (reference sequence). V was pared by 6 bases and J by 0 bases, with 12 bases between. CDR3 sequence (DNA): TGCAGTGCCCCGGACGGAAGCTCCTATAATTCACCCCTCCACTTT. Translated: CSAPDGSSYNSPLHF.

This clonotype has just a few counts. The rearrangement links TRBV7-3 to TRBJ2-3; D is perhaps TRBD1 or TRBD2 (5 bases each). The length of the CDR3 is 18 residues. The V end lost 5 bases, the J end lost 2 bases, and 23 bases lay between the germline ends. Germline V gene lookup returns CDR1 SGHTA and CDR2 FQGTGA. CDR3 loop: CASSPRARGSILTDTQYF. In DNA, the CDR3 is TGTGCCAGCAGCCCCCGTGCGAGGGGAAGTATTCTCACAGATACGCAGTATTTT.

On this clonotype itself: The junction departs from the called germline gene at one end, perhaps through a read error. The chain carries TRBV25-1 and TRBJ2-1; D not resolved. There are 11 residues in the CDR3. The germline V gene has CDR1 MGHDK and CDR2 SYGVNS. CDR3 sequence: CASSESAEVIF. The CDR3 DNA is TGTGCCAGCAGTGAATCTGCAGAAGTAATCTTC. Filled out from reference TRBV25-1 and TRBJ2-1, the complete variable domain reads EADIYQTPRYLVIGTGKKITLECSQTMGHDKMYWYQQDPGMELHLIHYSYGVNSTEKGDLSSESTVSRIRTEHFPLTLESARPSHTSQYLCASSESAEVIFGPGTRLTVL.

With respect to this clonotype: A much larger clone differs by one base, so this may be a read error. The chain employs TRBV12-3 or TRBV12-4 and TRBJ1-6, with a weak D call TRBD1 (6 bases). CDR3 length equals 14 residues. The V and J ends lost 6 bases and 4 bases respectively, with 10 bases between them. The CDR3 DNA reads TGTGCCAGCAGGTACAGGGAATATAATTCACCCCTCCACTTT. It encodes CASRYREYNSPLHF.

This clonotype was seen a few times. The genes are TRBV4-2 and TRBJ1-5; a weak D match, TRBD1 (6 bases). CDR3 length equals 14 residues. Germline CDR1 LGHNA, CDR2 YNFKEQ. The V gene lost 2 bases and the J gene lost 7 bases, with 12 bases spanning the gap. The CDR3 sequence is CASSQKKGGQPQHF. DNA for the CDR3: TGTGCCAGCAGCCAAAAAAAGGGGGGGCAGCCCCAGCATTTT.